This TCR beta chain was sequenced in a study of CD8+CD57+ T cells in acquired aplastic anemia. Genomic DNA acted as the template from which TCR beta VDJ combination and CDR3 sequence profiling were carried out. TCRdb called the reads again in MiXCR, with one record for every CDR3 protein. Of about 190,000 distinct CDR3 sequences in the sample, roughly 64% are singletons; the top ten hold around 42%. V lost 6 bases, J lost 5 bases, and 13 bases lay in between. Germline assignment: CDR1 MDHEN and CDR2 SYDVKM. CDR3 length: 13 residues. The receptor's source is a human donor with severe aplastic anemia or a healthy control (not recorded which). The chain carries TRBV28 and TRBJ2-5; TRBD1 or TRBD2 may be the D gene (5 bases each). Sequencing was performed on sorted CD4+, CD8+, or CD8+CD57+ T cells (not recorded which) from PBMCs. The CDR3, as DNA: TGTGCCAGCAGGGCGAGGGGTGGGGAGACCCAGTACTTC. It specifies CASRARGGETQYF.